These 11 T cell receptor beta chains were all obtained from the same sample, sequenced in a study of blood T cells in healthy people across ages. The authors ran a second PCR of about 6 to 11 cycles using a sample-barcoded 5' primer and a J-beta primer mix. TCRdb itself ran the 5' RACE reads through MiXCR, one entry per CDR3 protein. The table records some 760,000 distinct CDR3 sequences, roughly 25% of them present only once. This sample was also put to use in a study of T cells of mothers and their children.

Sequencing was done on a sample of blood. The receptor set was obtained from a boy between 10 and 17 years old in good health.

The chain uses TRBV7-3 and TRBJ2-1, with unresolved D. The CDR3 loop spans 15 amino acids. The germline V gene encodes CDR1 SGHTA and CDR2 FQGTGA. V shed 2 bases and J shed 2 bases, with 10 bases lying between them. The CDR3 DNA reads TGTGCCAGCAGCTTAGGGCCACAAACCTACAATGAGCAGTTCTTC. This sequence encodes CASSLGPQTYNEQFF.

The chain links TRBV6-5 to TRBJ2-1; TRBD1 agrees at 9 bases. J was trimmed by 6 bases and V by 4 bases; bases with no gene match: 7. Germline-derived CDR1 and CDR2 are MNHEY and SVGAGI. This CDR3 comprises 15 residues. In DNA form, the CDR3 reads TGTGCCAGCAGTTGCCGAGGACAGGGGTGCAATGAGCAGTTCTTC. It translates to CASSCRGQGCNEQFF.

The chain recombines TRBV28 with TRBJ2-7; D gene unclear. Germline assignment: CDR1 MDHEN and CDR2 SYDVKM. This CDR3 is built from 13 residues. V dropped 3 bases and J dropped 3 bases, with 9 bases sitting between them. Here the CDR3 reads CASSFLANYEQYF. The CDR3 DNA follows: TGTGCCAGCAGTTTCTTGGCCAACTACGAGCAGTACTTC.

This clonotype was counted between two and nine times. The genes are TRBV29-1 and TRBJ2-3; the D gene is possibly TRBD1 (5 bases). Trimming pared 6 bases from V and 3 bases from J, leaving 13 bases between. From germline, CDR1 is SQVTM and CDR2 ANQGSEA. The CDR3 totals 13 residues. CDR3 sequence: CSVRVRTTDTQYF. In DNA, the CDR3 is TGCAGCGTCCGCGTCAGGACAACAGATACGCAGTATTTT.

The V gene is TRBV29-1, the J gene TRBJ2-4, with no clear D. In germline, CDR1 is SQVTM, CDR2 ANQGSEA. The CDR3 has 12 amino acids. Between the trimmed V and J ends, which lost 0 bases and 16 bases, there was a span of 16 bases. CDR3 sequence (DNA): TGCAGCGTTGAAGATCTTGGGCAGGCCAACTACTTC. Amino acid sequence: CSVEDLGQANYF.

Ten or more counts support this clonotype. This rearrangement joins TRBV5-1 to TRBJ2-3; no clear D gene. In germline, CDR1 is SGHRS, CDR2 YFSETQ. This CDR3 is 13 amino acids long. The ends were cut back, 1 base at V and 0 bases at J, with 3 bases in the middle. CDR3 amino acids: CASSLRSTDTQYF. The CDR3 DNA sequence: TGCGCCAGCAGCTTGCGGAGCACAGATACGCAGTATTTT.

This clonotype was counted between two and nine times. This chain links TRBV11-2 with TRBJ1-6, with 9 bases that match TRBD1. J gave up 9 bases and V 5 bases, and 8 bases lay outside the gene matches. Germline V CDR1 and CDR2: SGHAT, FQNNGV. This CDR3 has 15 amino acids. CDR3 sequence (DNA): TGTGCCAGCAGCATACCGGGACAGGGAGGTTCACCCCTCCACTTT. Translated: CASSIPGQGGSPLHF.

This clonotype turned up a few times. The chain carries TRBV7-2 and TRBJ2-3; the match to TRBD1 covers 9 bases. CDR1 is SGHTA and CDR2 is FQGNSA in the germline V gene. V shed 1 base and J 5 bases; nucleotides not matched to a gene: 4. The CDR3 loop spans 15 amino acids. The CDR3 DNA reads as TGTGCCAGCAGCTTAGAGACAGGGGGACGAGATACGCAGTATTTT. It codes for CASSLETGGRDTQYF.

This chain joins TRBV20-1 and TRBJ2-5, with 12 bases that match TRBD2. The CDR3 is 16 amino acids. Germline V CDR1 and CDR2: DFQATT, SNEGSKA (reference sequence). With V trimmed by 6 bases and J by 5 bases, 13 bases remained unmatched. In DNA, the CDR3 is TGCAGTGCAAATACCGCGACTAGCGGGAGTGCGGAGACCCAGTACTTC. This translates into CSANTATSGSAETQYF.

V gene TRBV28 combines with J gene TRBJ2-5; D is possibly TRBD1 or TRBD2 (5 bases each). The ends were cut back, 4 bases at V and 5 bases at J, with 14 bases in the middle. CDR1 is MDHEN and CDR2 is SYDVKM in the germline V gene. The CDR3 sequence is 14 residues long. CDR3 DNA: TGTGCCAGCAGTTCCCCAGGGTCGGGGGAGACCCAGTACTTC. Translating it yields CASSSPGSGETQYF.

This chain links TRBV4-2 with TRBJ2-2; no clear D gene. Germline V gene sequence: CDR1 LGHNA, CDR2 YNFKEQ. The CDR3 loop spans 15 amino acids. The ends were cut back, 0 bases at V and 3 bases at J, with 8 bases in the middle. The CDR3 region is CASSQEVFDTGELFF. The DNA for the CDR3 is TGTGCCAGCAGCCAAGAAGTCTTCGACACCGGGGAGCTGTTTTTT.